This section outlines one T cell receptor (beta chain) sequence together with its context. Its antigen is currently unknown. These data originate in a study of blood T cells in healthy people across ages. A J-beta primer mix and a sample-barcoded 5' primer were used in a second PCR of about 7 to 12 cycles. Paired-end reads containing CDR3 totaled no fewer than 2.5 million for each sample. TCRdb ran MiXCR on the 5' RACE reads and lists one entry per CDR3 protein. The sample lists fewer than 900,000 distinct CDR3 sequences; around 36% were seen once. The sample providers were healthy Caucasian people from Russia, aged roughly 6 to 95. The CDR3 contains 16 residues. CDR1 DFQATT and CDR2 SNEGSKA come from the germline V gene (reference sequence). The junction had 11 bases not matched to a gene; V was cut back by 0 bases and J by 5 bases. Study findings and constraints: Older age went with lower TCR beta diversity per million T cells, in a roughly linear way.

The source of this sequence is a young man in good health. The sample consisted of blood. V usage is TRBV20-1 and J usage is TRBJ1-1; 8 nucleotides align to TRBD1. CDR3 sequence reads: CSARDRDRGVGTEAFF. In nucleotides, the CDR3 is TGCAGTGCTAGAGATCGAGACAGGGGAGTAGGGACTGAAGCTTTCTTT.